The clone carrying this TCR beta chain has ten or more counts. Its antigen is not identified. Germline and junction disagree at one end, which may indicate a read error. The sample belongs to a study of post-analysis software for immune sequencing data. About the research overall: Disease trajectories encompassed relapsing-remitting, secondary progressive and progressive-relapsing multiple sclerosis. Study results and caveats: Multiple sclerosis patients showed significantly lower normalized Chao1 diversity than controls did.

Presence of unique molecular identifiers characterized the TCR beta cDNA libraries. One entry per CDR3 protein, called by TCRdb with MiXCR from the PCR reads. Among approximately 630,000 distinct CDR3 sequences listed, around 64% were seen once. The receptor was isolated from a girl aged 2-10 years with multiple sclerosis. Sequencing input: blood.

The CDR3: CSGRADFTDTQYF. The CDR3 coding sequence is TGCAGTGGTAGAGCGGACTTCACAGATACGCAGTATTTT. V is TRBV20-1 and J is TRBJ2-3; D might be TRBD2 (5 bases). This CDR3 is 13 amino acids long. Germline V CDR1 and CDR2: DFQATT, SNEGSKA (reference sequence).